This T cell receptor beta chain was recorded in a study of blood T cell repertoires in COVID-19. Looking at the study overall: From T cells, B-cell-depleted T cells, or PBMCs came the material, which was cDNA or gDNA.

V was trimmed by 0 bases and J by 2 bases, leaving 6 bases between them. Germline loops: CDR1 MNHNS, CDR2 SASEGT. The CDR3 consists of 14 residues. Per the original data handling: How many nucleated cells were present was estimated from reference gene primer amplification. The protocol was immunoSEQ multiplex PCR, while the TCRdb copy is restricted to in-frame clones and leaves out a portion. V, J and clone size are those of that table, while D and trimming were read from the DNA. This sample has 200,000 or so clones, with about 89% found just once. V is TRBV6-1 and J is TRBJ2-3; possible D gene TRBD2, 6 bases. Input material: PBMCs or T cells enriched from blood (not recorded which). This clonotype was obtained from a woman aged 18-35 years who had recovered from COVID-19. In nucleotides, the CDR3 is TGTGCCAGCAGTGAAGCGCGGGACACAGATACGCAGTATTTT. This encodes CASSEARDTDTQYF.